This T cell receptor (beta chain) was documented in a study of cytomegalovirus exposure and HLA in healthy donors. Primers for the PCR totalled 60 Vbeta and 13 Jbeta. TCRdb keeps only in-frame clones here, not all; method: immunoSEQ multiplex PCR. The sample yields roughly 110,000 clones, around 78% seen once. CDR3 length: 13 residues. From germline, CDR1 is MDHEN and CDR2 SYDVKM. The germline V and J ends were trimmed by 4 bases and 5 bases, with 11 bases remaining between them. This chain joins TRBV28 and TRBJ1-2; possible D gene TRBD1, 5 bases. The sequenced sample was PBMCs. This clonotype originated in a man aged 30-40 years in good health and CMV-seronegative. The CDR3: CASSSGHLYGYTF. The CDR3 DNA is TGTGCCAGCAGTTCCGGACACCTATATGGCTACACCTTC.